This T cell receptor beta chain was recovered during a study of beta chain features in type 1 diabetes. Study-wide points: Overrepresentation of cells with high TCR expression could result from cDNA sequencing.

Details on this clone: The antigen is undetermined.

As every portion of the isolated RNA was reverse transcribed, the sequencing read expressed TCRB transcripts. Data came from immunoSEQ multiplex PCR; TCRdb stores just in-frame clones and leaves some out. The table lists over 100,000 clones, approximately 39% of them singletons. The V gene's germline CDR1 is SQVTM and CDR2 ANQGSEA. This CDR3 contains 15 residues. Trimming left V 5 bases short and J 0 bases short, with 14 bases between. Each sorted population was over 98% pure. The sequenced sample consisted of stem cell memory CD4+ T cells from blood. This chain uses TRBV29-1 with TRBJ2-1, with D unresolved. This clonotype was sampled from a woman aged 18-35 years in good health. The CDR3 DNA is TGCAGCGTTCGAAACTATGCCAGCTCCTACAATGAGCAGTTCTTC. Protein sequence: CSVRNYASSYNEQFF.